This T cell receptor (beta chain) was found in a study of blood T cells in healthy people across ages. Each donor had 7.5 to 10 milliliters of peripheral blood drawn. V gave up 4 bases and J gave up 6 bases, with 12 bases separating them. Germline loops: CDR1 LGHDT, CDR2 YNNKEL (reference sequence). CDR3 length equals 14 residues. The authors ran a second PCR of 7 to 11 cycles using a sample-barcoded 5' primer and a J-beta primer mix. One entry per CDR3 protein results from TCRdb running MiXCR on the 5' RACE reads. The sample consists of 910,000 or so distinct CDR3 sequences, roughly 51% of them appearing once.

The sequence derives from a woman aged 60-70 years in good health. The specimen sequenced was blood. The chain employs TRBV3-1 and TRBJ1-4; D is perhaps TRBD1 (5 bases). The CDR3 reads CASSPSGGDEKLFF. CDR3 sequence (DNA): TGTGCCAGCAGCCCCTCGGGGGGTGATGAAAAACTGTTTTTT. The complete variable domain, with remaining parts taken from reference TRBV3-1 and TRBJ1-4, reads DTAVSQTPKYLVTQMGNDKSIKCEQNLGHDTMYWYKQDSKKFLKIMFSYNNKELIINETVPNRFSPKSPDKAHLNLHINSLELGDSAVYFCASSPSGGDEKLFFGSGTQLSVL.